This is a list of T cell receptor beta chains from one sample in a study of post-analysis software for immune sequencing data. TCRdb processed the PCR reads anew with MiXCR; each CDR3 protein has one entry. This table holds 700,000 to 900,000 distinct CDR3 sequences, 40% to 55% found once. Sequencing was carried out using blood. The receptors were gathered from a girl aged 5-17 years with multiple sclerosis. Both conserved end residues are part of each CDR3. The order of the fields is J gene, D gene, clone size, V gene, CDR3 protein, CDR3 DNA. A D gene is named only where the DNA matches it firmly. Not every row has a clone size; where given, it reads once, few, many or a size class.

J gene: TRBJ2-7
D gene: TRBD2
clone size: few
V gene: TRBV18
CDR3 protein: CASSPPGNGRGSEQYF
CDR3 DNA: TGTGCCAGCTCACCACCGGGTAACGGGAGGGGATCCGAGCAGTACTTC

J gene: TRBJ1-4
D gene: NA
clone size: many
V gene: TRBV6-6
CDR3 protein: CASSSAGEGEKLFF
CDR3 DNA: TGTGCCAGCAGTTCGGCAGGCGAGGGAGAAAAACTGTTTTTT

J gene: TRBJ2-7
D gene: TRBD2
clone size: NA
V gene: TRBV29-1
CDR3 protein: CSVEDPRAGGSYEQYF
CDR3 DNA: TGCAGCGTTGAAGACCCTAGAGCGGGAGGGTCCTACGAGCAGTACTTC

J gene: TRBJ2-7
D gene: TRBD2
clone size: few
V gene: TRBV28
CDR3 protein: CASTTVGELGGEQYF
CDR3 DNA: TGTGCCAGCACCACTGTCGGAGAGCTGGGGGGGGAGCAGTACTTC

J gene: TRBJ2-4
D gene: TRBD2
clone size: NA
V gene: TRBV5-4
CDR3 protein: CASSFGAGGPPGQYF
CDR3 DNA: TGTGCCAGCAGCTTTGGAGCGGGAGGCCCACCGGGGCAGTACTTC

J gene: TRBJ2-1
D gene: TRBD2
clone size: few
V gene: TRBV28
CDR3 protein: CASRTTSGSGEQFF
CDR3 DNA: TGTGCCAGCAGGACGACTAGCGGGAGCGGTGAGCAGTTCTTC

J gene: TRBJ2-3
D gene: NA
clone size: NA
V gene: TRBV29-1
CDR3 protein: CSVEDLLRTDTQYF
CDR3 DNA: TGCAGCGTTGAAGATCTGCTTCGCACAGATACGCAGTATTTT

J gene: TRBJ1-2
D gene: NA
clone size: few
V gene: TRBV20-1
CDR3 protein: CSASLTDVNYGYTF
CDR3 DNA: TGCAGTGCTAGTTTGACAGACGTTAACTATGGCTACACCTTC

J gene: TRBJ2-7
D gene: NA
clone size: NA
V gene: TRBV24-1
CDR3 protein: CATSDLDEQYF
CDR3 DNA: TGTGCCACCAGTGATTTGGACGAGCAGTACTTC

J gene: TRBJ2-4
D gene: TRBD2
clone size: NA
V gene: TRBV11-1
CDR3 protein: CASSLNAGALAKNIQYF
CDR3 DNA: TGTGCCAGCAGCTTAAACGCGGGAGCTCTAGCCAAAAACATTCAGTACTTC

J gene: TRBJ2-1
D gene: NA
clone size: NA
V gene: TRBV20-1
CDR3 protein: CSAPSWLGDEQFF
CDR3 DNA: TGCAGTGCTCCATCCTGGTTGGGGGATGAGCAGTTCTTC

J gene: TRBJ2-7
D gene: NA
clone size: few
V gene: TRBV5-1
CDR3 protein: CASSPRQDPYEQYF
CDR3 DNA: TGCGCCAGCAGCCCCCGCCAGGACCCCTACGAGCAGTACTTC

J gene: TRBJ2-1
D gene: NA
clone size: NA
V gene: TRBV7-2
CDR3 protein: CASSLALDLEQFF
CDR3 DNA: TGTGCCAGCAGCTTAGCGTTAGATTTAGAGCAGTTCTTC

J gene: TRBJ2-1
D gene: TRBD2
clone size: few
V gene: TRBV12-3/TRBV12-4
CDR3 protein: CASSSGSGVEQFF
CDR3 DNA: TGTGCCAGCAGTTCGGGTAGCGGGGTTGAGCAGTTCTTC

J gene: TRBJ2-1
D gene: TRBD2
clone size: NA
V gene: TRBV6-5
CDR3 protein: CASSPSGRAVNEQFF
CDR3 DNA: TGTGCCAGCAGTCCCAGCGGGAGGGCCGTCAATGAGCAGTTCTTC

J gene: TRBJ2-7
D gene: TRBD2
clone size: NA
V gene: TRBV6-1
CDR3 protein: CASSAGSGIAGKPYEQYF
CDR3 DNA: TGTGCCAGCAGTGCCGGCAGCGGAATAGCGGGCAAACCCTACGAGCAGTACTTC

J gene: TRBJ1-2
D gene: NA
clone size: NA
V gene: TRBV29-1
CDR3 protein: CSVGPIAGNYGYTF
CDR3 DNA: TGCAGCGTTGGACCAATCGCAGGGAACTATGGCTACACCTTC

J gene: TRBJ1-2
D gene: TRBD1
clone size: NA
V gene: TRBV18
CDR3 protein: CASSLDRGIGYTF
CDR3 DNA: TGTGCCAGCTCACTTGACAGGGGGATTGGCTACACCTTC

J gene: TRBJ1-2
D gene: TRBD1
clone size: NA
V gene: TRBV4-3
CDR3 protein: CASSQIQTGGYGYTF
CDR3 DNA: TGCGCCAGCAGCCAAATTCAGACAGGGGGATATGGCTACACCTTC

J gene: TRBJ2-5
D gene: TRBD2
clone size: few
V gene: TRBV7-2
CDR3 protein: CASSWVSSGRETQYF
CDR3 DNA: TGTGCCAGCAGCTGGGTCAGTAGCGGGAGAGAGACCCAGTACTTC

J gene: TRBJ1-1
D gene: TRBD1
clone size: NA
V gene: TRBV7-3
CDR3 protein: CASSVDRGLQAFF
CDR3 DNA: TGTGCCAGCAGCGTAGACAGGGGCCTGCAGGCTTTCTTT

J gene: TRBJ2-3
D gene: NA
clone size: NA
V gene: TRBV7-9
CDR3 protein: CARVLSDTQYF
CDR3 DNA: TGTGCCAGAGTGTTGTCGGATACGCAGTATTTT

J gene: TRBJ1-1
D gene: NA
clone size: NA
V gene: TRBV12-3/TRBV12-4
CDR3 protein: CASSRDWGDTEAFF
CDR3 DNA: TGTGCCAGCAGCCGCGATTGGGGGGACACTGAAGCTTTCTTT

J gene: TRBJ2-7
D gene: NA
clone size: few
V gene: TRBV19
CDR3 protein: CASSMGQVSYEQYF
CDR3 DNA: TGTGCCAGTAGTATGGGACAAGTTTCCTACGAGCAGTACTTC

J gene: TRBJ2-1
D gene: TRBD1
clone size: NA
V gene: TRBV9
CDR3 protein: CASSARTGITNEQFF
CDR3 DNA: TGTGCCAGCAGCGCCCGGACAGGGATTACCAATGAGCAGTTCTTC

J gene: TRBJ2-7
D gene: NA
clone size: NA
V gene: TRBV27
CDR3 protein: CASSPDEHGAYEQYF
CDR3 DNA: TGTGCCAGCAGTCCCGATGAGCACGGCGCCTACGAGCAGTACTTC

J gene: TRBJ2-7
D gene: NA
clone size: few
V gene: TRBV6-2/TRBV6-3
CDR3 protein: CASRVLGTYEQYF
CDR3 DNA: TGTGCCAGCAGGGTACTAGGAACCTACGAGCAGTACTTC

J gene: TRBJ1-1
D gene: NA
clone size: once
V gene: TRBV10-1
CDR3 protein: CASSGTRGNTEAFF
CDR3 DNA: TGCGCCAGCAGTGGGACAAGGGGGAACACTGAAGCTTTCTTT

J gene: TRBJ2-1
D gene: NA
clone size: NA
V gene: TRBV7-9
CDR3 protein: CASSPLQSSSSYNEQFF
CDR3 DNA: TGTGCCAGCAGTCCCCTCCAGTCCTCTAGCTCCTACAATGAGCAGTTCTTC

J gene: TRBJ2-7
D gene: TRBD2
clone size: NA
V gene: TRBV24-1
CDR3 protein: CATQGLAGGEQYF
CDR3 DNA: TGTGCCACCCAGGGACTAGCGGGAGGCGAGCAGTACTTC

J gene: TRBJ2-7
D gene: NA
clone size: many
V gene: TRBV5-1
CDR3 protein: CASRYAWRLQDPYEQYF
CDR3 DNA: TGCGCCAGCCGGTACGCCTGGCGTCTCCAAGACCCCTACGAGCAGTACTTC

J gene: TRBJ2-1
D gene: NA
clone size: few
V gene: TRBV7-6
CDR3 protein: CASSLYRPPYNEQFF
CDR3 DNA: TGTGCCAGCAGCCTCTACCGGCCCCCCTACAATGAGCAGTTCTTC

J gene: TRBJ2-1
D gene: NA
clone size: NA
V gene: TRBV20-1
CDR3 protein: CSARVEDEQFF
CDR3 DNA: TGCAGTGCTAGGGTCGAAGATGAGCAGTTCTTC

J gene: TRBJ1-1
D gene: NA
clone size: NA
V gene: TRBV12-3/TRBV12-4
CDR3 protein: CASSLYRRGAFF
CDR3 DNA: TGTGCCAGCAGTTTGTACCGGAGGGGAGCTTTCTTT

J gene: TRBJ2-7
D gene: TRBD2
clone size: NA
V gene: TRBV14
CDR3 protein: CASSQETSGSGTYEQYF
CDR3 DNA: TGTGCCAGCAGCCAAGAGACTAGCGGGAGCGGTACCTACGAGCAGTACTTC

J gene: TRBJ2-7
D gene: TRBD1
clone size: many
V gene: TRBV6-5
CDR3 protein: CASRGTGSYEQYF
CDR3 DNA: TGTGCCAGCAGGGGGACAGGGAGCTACGAGCAGTACTTC

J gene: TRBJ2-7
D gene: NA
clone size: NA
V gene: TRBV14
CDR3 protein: CASSYPGRSYEQYF
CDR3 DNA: TGTGCCAGCAGCTACCCCGGGCGTTCGTACGAGCAGTACTTC

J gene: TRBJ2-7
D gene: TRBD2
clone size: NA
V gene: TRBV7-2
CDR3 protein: CASSFAHSGRGKDNEQYF
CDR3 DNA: TGTGCCAGCAGCTTTGCCCATAGCGGGAGAGGGAAGGACAATGAGCAGTACTTC

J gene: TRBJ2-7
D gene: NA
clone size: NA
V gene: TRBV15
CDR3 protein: CATSRDIPTGFDEQYF
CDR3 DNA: TGTGCCACCAGCAGAGATATACCCACAGGCTTTGACGAGCAGTACTTC

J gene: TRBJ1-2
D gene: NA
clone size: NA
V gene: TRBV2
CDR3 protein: CASNIGMDGYTF
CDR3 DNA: TGTGCCAGCAACATTGGGATGGATGGCTACACCTTC

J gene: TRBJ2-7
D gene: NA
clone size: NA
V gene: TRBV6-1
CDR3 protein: CASSRIAGTSSYEQYF
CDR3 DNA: TGTGCCAGCAGCCGTATTGCGGGGACAAGTTCCTACGAGCAGTACTTC

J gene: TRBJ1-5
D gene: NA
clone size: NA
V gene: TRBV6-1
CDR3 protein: CASSEPGIIGNQPQHF
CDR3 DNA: TGTGCCAGCAGTGAACCGGGGATTATCGGCAATCAGCCCCAGCATTTT

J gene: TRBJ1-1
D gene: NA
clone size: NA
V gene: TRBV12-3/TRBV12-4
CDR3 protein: CASREGSNAEAFF
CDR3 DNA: TGTGCCAGCAGGGAGGGATCGAACGCTGAAGCTTTCTTT

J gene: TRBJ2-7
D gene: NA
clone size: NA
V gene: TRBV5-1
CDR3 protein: CASSLDHISYEQYF
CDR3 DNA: TGCGCCAGCAGCTTGGATCACATCTCCTACGAGCAGTACTTC

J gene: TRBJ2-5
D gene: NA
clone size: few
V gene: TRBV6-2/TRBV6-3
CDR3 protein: CASSLDQANGETQYF
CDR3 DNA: TGTGCCAGCAGTTTGGACCAAGCCAATGGAGAGACCCAGTACTTC

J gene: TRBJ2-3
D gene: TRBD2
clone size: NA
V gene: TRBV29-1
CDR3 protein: CSVEGLAGSSTDTQYF
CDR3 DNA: TGCAGCGTTGAAGGACTAGCGGGAAGTAGCACAGATACGCAGTATTTT

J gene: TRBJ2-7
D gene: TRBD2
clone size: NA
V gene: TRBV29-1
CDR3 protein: CSVAHSGRDFSYEQYF
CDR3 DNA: TGCAGCGTTGCACATAGCGGGAGGGACTTCTCCTACGAGCAGTACTTC

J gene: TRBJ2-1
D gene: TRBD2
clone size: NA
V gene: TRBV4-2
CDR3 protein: CASTQTSGSTYNEQFF
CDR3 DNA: TGTGCCAGCACTCAGACTAGCGGGAGCACCTACAATGAGCAGTTCTTC

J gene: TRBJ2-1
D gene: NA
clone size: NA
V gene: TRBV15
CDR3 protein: CATSRDPRGYSYNEQFF
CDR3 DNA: TGTGCCACCAGCAGAGATCCCCGGGGGTACTCCTACAATGAGCAGTTCTTC

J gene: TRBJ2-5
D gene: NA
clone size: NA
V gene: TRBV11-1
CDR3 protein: CASSPSGTTHRETQYF
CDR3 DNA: TGTGCCAGCAGCCCGTCCGGGACAACCCATAGGGAGACCCAGTACTTC

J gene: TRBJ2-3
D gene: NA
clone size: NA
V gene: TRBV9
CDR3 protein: CASSAQGYRIADTQYF
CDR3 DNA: TGTGCCAGCAGCGCGCAGGGATACAGAATAGCGGATACGCAGTATTTT

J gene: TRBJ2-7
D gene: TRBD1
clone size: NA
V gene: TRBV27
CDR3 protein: CASSPRTGTGADEQYF
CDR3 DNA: TGTGCCAGCAGTCCCCGAACCGGGACAGGGGCGGACGAGCAGTACTTC

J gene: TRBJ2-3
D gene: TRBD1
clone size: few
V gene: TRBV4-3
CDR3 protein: CASSQWTGADTQYF
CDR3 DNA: TGCGCCAGCAGCCAGTGGACAGGGGCAGATACGCAGTATTTT

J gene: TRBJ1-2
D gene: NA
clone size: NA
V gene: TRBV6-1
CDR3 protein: CASTVRGIGNYGYTF
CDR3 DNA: TGTGCCAGCACGGTCAGGGGCATTGGAAACTATGGCTACACCTTC